This TCR beta chain was found in a study of cytomegalovirus exposure and HLA in healthy donors. Background on the study: According to later analysis, the same platform produced the 120 validation and 600 to 800 first-cohort repertoires. Study-wide findings and caveats: Subsequent analysis of the approximately 130 validation repertoires found a tendency for first-cohort TCR clusters to co-occur.

The assay was immunoSEQ multiplex PCR, and TCRdb's table has in-frame clones only and misses some. The table includes tens of thousands of clones, just over 90% detected once. As to this clone: The target antigen is unknown.

The sequence was collected from a woman between 18 and 29 years old in good health and CMV-seronegative. What was sequenced was PBMCs.

The CDR3 DNA sequence: TGTGCCAGCACCCTGACAGGGGCGAATCAGCCCCAGCATTTT. This gives the protein CASTLTGANQPQHF. V usage is TRBV6-1 and J usage is TRBJ1-5, with 8 bases matching TRBD1. J was trimmed by 4 bases and V by 7 bases; bases with no gene match: 6. The germline V gene encodes CDR1 MNHNS and CDR2 SASEGT. The CDR3 is made up of 14 amino acids.